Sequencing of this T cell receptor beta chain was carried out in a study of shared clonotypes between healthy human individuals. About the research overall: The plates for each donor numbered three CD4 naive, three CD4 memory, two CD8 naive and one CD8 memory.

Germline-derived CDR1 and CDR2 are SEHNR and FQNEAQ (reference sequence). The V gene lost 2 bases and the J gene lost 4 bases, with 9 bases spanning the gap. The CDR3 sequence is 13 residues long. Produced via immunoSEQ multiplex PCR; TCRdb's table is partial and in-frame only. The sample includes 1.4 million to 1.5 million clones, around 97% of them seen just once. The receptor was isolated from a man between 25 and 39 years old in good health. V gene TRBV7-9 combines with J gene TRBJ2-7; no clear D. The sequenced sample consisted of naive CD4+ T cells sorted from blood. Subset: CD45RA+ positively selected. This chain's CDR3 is CASSLSISYEQYF. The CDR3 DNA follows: TGTGCCAGCAGCTTATCGATTTCTTACGAGCAGTACTTC.